This T cell receptor beta chain was found in a study of technical replicates of blood from a few donors. The CDR3 sequence is 13 residues long. The germline gives CDR1 ENHRY, CDR2 SYGVKD. V shed 3 bases and J shed 11 bases, with 13 bases lying between them. Some clones are missing from TCRdb's copy, which holds only in-frame ones; the method was immunoSEQ multiplex PCR. The sample lists 80,000 or so clones; 95% to 98% were seen once. Material: T cells isolated from PBMCs. The rearrangement links TRBV10-3 to TRBJ1-4, with a tentative D call TRBD1 (5 bases). This clonotype originated in a human donor in good health. CDR3 region: CAISDSGREKLFF. The DNA for the CDR3 is TGTGCCATCAGTGATTCAGGGCGAGAGAAACTGTTTTTT.